The rows below give T cell receptor beta chains drawn from one sample of a study of blood T cell repertoires in COVID-19. TCRdb keeps only in-frame clones here, not all; method: immunoSEQ multiplex PCR. The sample contains 150,000 to 200,000 clones, over 65% of which appear only once. The material sequenced was peripheral blood. All receptors come from a woman older than 75 with acute or convalescent COVID-19. Both conserved end residues are part of each CDR3. Fields, in order: V gene, J gene, clone size, D gene, CDR3 DNA, CDR3 protein. A D gene is named only where the DNA matches it firmly. Clone size appears in some rows only: once, few, many, or a class for an expanded clone.

TRBV3-1/TRBV3-2,TRBJ2-5,-,TRBD2,TGTGCCAGCAGCCAAGATTCTCGGGGGGAGGCCCAGTACTTC,CASSQDSRGEAQYF
TRBV5-1,TRBJ2-2,once,-,TGCGCCAGCAGCGTTTCACAGGGTGGGAACACCGGGGAGCTGTTTTTT,CASSVSQGGNTGELFF
TRBV11-2,TRBJ2-7,-,-,TGTGCCAGCAGCTTAGTTAGGGCAGGGGCCTACGAGCAGTACTTC,CASSLVRAGAYEQYF
TRBV19,TRBJ2-2,few,TRBD1,TGTGCCAGCCGCCGACAGGGGGACACCGGGGAGCTGTTTTTT,CASRRQGDTGELFF
TRBV4-2,TRBJ1-5,-,-,TGTGCCAGCAGCCAAGATGGAGCGGGGTCGGGGCCCCAGCATTTT,CASSQDGAGSGPQHF
TRBV3-1/TRBV3-2,TRBJ1-1,-,-,TGTGCCAGCAGCCTAGGCCGGGTGAACACTGAAGCTTTCTTT,CASSLGRVNTEAFF
TRBV4-2,TRBJ2-6,few,-,TGTGCCAGCAGCCAAGACTGGGGGCTGGGGGCCAACGTCCTGACTTTC,CASSQDWGLGANVLTF
TRBV7-2,TRBJ2-1,-,TRBD2,TGTGCCACCACCCGAAGAGCGGGAAGCTACAATGAGCAGTTCTTC,CATTRRAGSYNEQFF
TRBV28,TRBJ1-2,-,TRBD1,TGTGCCAGCAGTTCCGGACAGGTAGAGGTCGGCTACACCTTC,CASSSGQVEVGYTF
TRBV6-5,TRBJ2-2,once,-,TGTGCCAGCGGGGGGGCCTGGTACACCGGGGAGCTGTTTTTT,CASGGAWYTGELFF
TRBV7-2,TRBJ1-1,-,TRBD1,TGTGCCAGCAGCTTCTCTCCCGGGACAGGGACTGAAGCTTTCTTT,CASSFSPGTGTEAFF
TRBV10-3,TRBJ2-7,-,TRBD2,TGTGCCATCAGTAAACTAGCGGGAGGCTCCTACGAGCAGTACTTC,CAISKLAGGSYEQYF
TRBV28,TRBJ2-1,-,-,TGTGCCAGCAGTTCCGGTGGTAGCCGATGGGAGAATGAGCAGTTCTTC,CASSSGGSRWENEQFF
TRBV9,TRBJ1-5,-,-,TGTGCCAGCAGTGGGGGCGCGAGCCTGAATCAGCCCCAGCATTTT,CASSGGASLNQPQHF
TRBV19,TRBJ1-2,-,-,TGTGCCAGTCGCGCCCCGCAGGGCACACCTAACTATGGCTACACCTTC,CASRAPQGTPNYGYTF
TRBV10-1,TRBJ2-7,-,TRBD2,TGCGCCAGCAGTGGACGCCTCGCGGGAGGGCGACTAGGGCAGTACTTC,CASSGRLAGGRLGQYF
TRBV10-3,TRBJ2-2,-,TRBD1,TGTGCCACCGGGACAGCGAACACCGGGGAGCTGTTTTTT,CATGTANTGELFF
TRBV5-1,TRBJ2-4,few,-,TGCGCCAGCAGCCGGAGCGTTGATGACAAAAACATTCAGTACTTC,CASSRSVDDKNIQYF
TRBV7-9,TRBJ2-4,-,TRBD1,TGTGCCAGCAGCTACCGGTCGGGACAGGGAGACATTCAGTACTTC,CASSYRSGQGDIQYF
TRBV9,TRBJ1-2,-,-,TGTGCCAGCAGCCCTTGGATAGCCTCCTATGGCTACACCTTC,CASSPWIASYGYTF
TRBV27,TRBJ1-1,-,-,TGTGCCAGCAGTTCGCAGGGGCAAGCTTTCTTT,CASSSQGQAFF
TRBV10-1,TRBJ2-1,-,-,TGCGCCAGCAGTAGGTCTGGAGGGAACTCGGGTAATGAGCAGTTCTTC,CASSRSGGNSGNEQFF
TRBV19,TRBJ1-4,-,TRBD1,TGTGCCAGTAGTACCCAACCGGGACAGGGATACGAACTGTTTTTT,CASSTQPGQGYELFF
TRBV24-1,TRBJ2-3,few,TRBD1,TGTGCCACCCAAGACAGGGGCACAGATACGCAGTATTTT,CATQDRGTDTQYF
TRBV5-1,TRBJ2-3,-,TRBD2,TGCGCCAGCAGCGATCCTAGCGGGATAGATACGCAGTATTTT,CASSDPSGIDTQYF
TRBV5-1,TRBJ1-2,-,TRBD1,TGCGCCAGCAGCTCACAGGGGGTAACGTATGGCTACACCTTC,CASSSQGVTYGYTF
TRBV6-6,TRBJ1-2,-,TRBD1,TGTGCCAGCAGCCGCACAGGGGGCGTCGATGGCTACACCTTC,CASSRTGGVDGYTF
TRBV18,TRBJ1-5,-,-,TGTGCCAGCTCACCACCATCATCCCATGGCAATCAGCCCCAGCATTTT,CASSPPSSHGNQPQHF
TRBV7-9,TRBJ2-3,-,TRBD2,TGTGCCAGCAGCCGCGGGACTAGCGGGAGGCCTCGCACAGATACGCAGTATTTT,CASSRGTSGRPRTDTQYF
TRBV29-1,TRBJ1-2,once,-,TGCAGCGGCGACGTTCGGGAAAACTCCATTTACTATGGCTACACCTTC,CSGDVRENSIYYGYTF
TRBV19,TRBJ2-3,-,TRBD2,TGTGCCACCTCTAGGGTAGCGGGAGGCGGGGATACGCAGTATTTT,CATSRVAGGGDTQYF
TRBV10-2,TRBJ2-5,few,TRBD1,TGCGCCAGCAGTTTGGACAGGGGAGAGACCCAGTACTTC,CASSLDRGETQYF
TRBV11-3,TRBJ2-2,few,TRBD2,TGTGCCAGCAGCTTAAAAGGGACTAGCGGGAGATTCGACACCGGGGAGCTGTTTTTT,CASSLKGTSGRFDTGELFF
TRBV25-1,TRBJ2-3,-,TRBD2,TGTGCCAGCAGGCCGGGACTAGCGGGGGGCGGAGATACGCAGTATTTT,CASRPGLAGGGDTQYF
TRBV27,TRBJ1-6,-,TRBD1,TGTGCCAGCAAGAGACAGGGCCTCTCACCCCTCCACTTT,CASKRQGLSPLHF
TRBV10-2,TRBJ2-5,-,-,TGCGCCAGCAGTGACCCCTCTTCGGCTAGCTTCGACATGACTGCGGAGACCCAGTACTTC,CASSDPSSASFDMTAETQYF
TRBV7-6,TRBJ2-7,-,-,TGTGCCAGCAGCTCGACCGGGCCAAGGGGCGAGCAGTACTTC,CASSSTGPRGEQYF
TRBV27,TRBJ2-5,once,TRBD2,TGTGCCAGTAGACACACTAGCGGGAGTACAGAGACCCAGTACTTC,CASRHTSGSTETQYF
TRBV19,TRBJ2-2,-,TRBD2,TGTGCCAGTCACCCGGCGGTCGGGAGGACCGGGGAGCTGTTTTTT,CASHPAVGRTGELFF
TRBV10-1,TRBJ2-2,-,TRBD2,TGCGCCAGCAGTGAGTCGGGGGTTTATCTAGCGGCGAACACCGGGGAGCTGTTTTTT,CASSESGVYLAANTGELFF
TRBV5-8,TRBJ2-7,-,TRBD1,TGTGCCAGCAGCGTGGGACAGGCCAGAGACGAGCAGTACTTC,CASSVGQARDEQYF
TRBV6-5,TRBJ2-1,once,TRBD2,TGTGCCAGCAGGCTAGCGGAGATATACAATGAGCAGTTCTTC,CASRLAEIYNEQFF
TRBV6-5,TRBJ1-1,-,-,TGTGCCAGCAGCCACGGACTTTCCTTTACGGGGGCTTTCTTT,CASSHGLSFTGAFF
TRBV5-4,TRBJ2-7,-,TRBD1,TGTGCCAGCAGCTCCGGACAGGGGATCTACGAGCAGTACTTC,CASSSGQGIYEQYF
TRBV28,TRBJ2-3,-,TRBD2,TGTGCCAGCAGTAAACAGTTTTGGGTCCTAGCGGGAGACCATCCCGTAACGCAGTATTTT,CASSKQFWVLAGDHPVTQYF
TRBV28,TRBJ2-1,-,-,TGTGCCTGTCAGCGGGCTACCGGGACTGGAAACAATGAGCAGTTCTTC,CACQRATGTGNNEQFF
TRBV19,TRBJ1-5,few,TRBD1,TGTGCCAGTAGTAAGGCCATAATAGCAGGGGGTCGAGGCAATCAGCCCCAGCATTTT,CASSKAIIAGGRGNQPQHF
TRBV28,TRBJ2-1,few,-,TGTGCCAGCAGTTCCATTAATTGGGACTCCTATTACAATGAGCAGTTCTTC,CASSSINWDSYYNEQFF